A selection of T cell receptor beta chains follows, all from one sample in a study of human T cells and chemical hapten exposure. A single record per CDR3 protein comes from TCRdb applying MiXCR to the RACE reads. This sample has around 99,000 distinct CDR3 sequences, with roughly 12% found just once. Source: whole blood, taken in connection with sensitization to the hapten diphenylcyclopropenone (DPC). All receptors derive from a woman aged 40 to 50 with alopecia areata. Some clones in this sample may be carry-over from other donors' samples. The CDR3 runs from the conserved cysteine through the conserved F or W. The D gene is left open where the match is weak. Only some rows state a clone size, as once, few, many or a class for expanded clones.

.	TRBD2	TRBV20-1	TRBJ2-3	CSARSIAGGAIRLDF	TGCAGTGCTAGATCTATAGCGGGAGGTGCTATACGTTTGGATTTT
.	.	TRBV2	TRBJ1-1	CASGAGNTEAFF	TGTGCCAGCGGGGCGGGGAACACTGAAGCTTTCTTT
.	.	TRBV2	TRBJ2-1	CASSVARSISEQFF	TGTGCCAGCAGTGTCGCCCGGTCAATTAGTGAGCAGTTCTTC
.	.	TRBV6-6	TRBJ1-6	CASSRGTRGNSPLHF	TGTGCCAGCAGTCGCGGGACTCGGGGCAATTCACCCCTCCACTTT
.	.	TRBV7-2	TRBJ2-3	CASSWRKSTDTQYF	TGTGCCAGCAGCTGGAGGAAGAGCACAGATACGCAGTATTTT
.	.	TRBV5-6	TRBJ2-7	CASGDLGGTYEQYF	TGTGCCAGCGGCGACTTGGGGGGAACCTACGAGCAGTACTTC
few	TRBD2	TRBV3-1	TRBJ2-2	CASSRRSGVFDTGELFF	TGTGCCAGCAGCCGACGTAGCGGGGTGTTTGACACCGGGGAGCTGTTTTTT
.	.	TRBV20-1	TRBJ1-1	CSASDSVNTEAFF	TGCAGTGCCTCCGACAGCGTGAACACTGAAGCTTTCTTT
.	.	TRBV11-3	TRBJ2-6	CASSYVGSTSGANVLTF	TGTGCCAGCAGCTATGTGGGGAGTACCTCTGGGGCCAACGTCCTGACTTTC
.	.	TRBV28	TRBJ2-1	CASSLWAAANEQFF	TGTGCCAGCAGTTTATGGGCAGCCGCGAATGAGCAGTTCTTC
.	.	TRBV6-5	TRBJ1-1	CATGRLMNTEAFF	TGTGCCACCGGACGGCTCATGAACACTGAAGCTTTCTTT
few	TRBD2	TRBV2	TRBJ2-3	CASSLAGVGTDTQYF	TGTGCCAGCAGTCTAGCGGGAGTTGGCACAGATACGCAGTATTTT
few	.	TRBV3-1	TRBJ2-2	CASSREYTGELFF	TGTGCCAGCAGCCGGGAGTACACCGGGGAGCTGTTTTTT
many	.	TRBV7-6	TRBJ2-1	CASSLDDPYNEQFF	TGTGCCAGCAGCTTAGACGACCCCTACAATGAGCAGTTCTTC
.	.	TRBV12-3/TRBV12-4	TRBJ1-3	CASSFYVSGNTIYF	TGTGCCAGCAGTTTTTACGTCTCTGGAAACACCATATATTTT
.	TRBD1	TRBV2	TRBJ2-4	CASSVSIGRGNIQYF	TGTGCCAGCAGTGTGTCCATCGGCAGGGGGAACATTCAGTACTTC
.	.	TRBV4-1	TRBJ1-2	CASSQDGLSYGYTF	TGCGCCAGCAGCCAAGATGGTCTGAGCTATGGCTACACCTTC
few	TRBD1	TRBV27	TRBJ2-7	CASSFMERTGIREQYF	TGTGCCAGCAGTTTTATGGAAAGGACAGGGATTCGCGAGCAGTACTTC
.	TRBD1	TRBV10-3	TRBJ2-2	CAIRAGTGNTGELFF	TGTGCCATCAGGGCCGGGACAGGCAACACCGGGGAGCTGTTTTTT
.	TRBD2	TRBV6-2/TRBV6-3	TRBJ2-2	CASILSGANTGELFF	TGTGCCAGCATTCTTAGCGGGGCGAACACCGGGGAGCTGTTTTTT
few	.	TRBV3-1	TRBJ2-7	CASSQEADREQYF	TGTGCCAGCAGCCAAGAGGCCGATCGGGAGCAGTACTTC
many	.	TRBV18	TRBJ1-2	CASSPEVNYGYTF	TGTGCCAGCTCACCGGAGGTTAACTATGGCTACACCTTC
.	TRBD1	TRBV7-9	TRBJ1-1	CASSPGQGEGAFF	TGTGCCAGCAGCCCCGGACAGGGAGAAGGAGCTTTCTTT
many	TRBD2	TRBV19	TRBJ2-7	CASSIELAVAYEQYF	TGTGCCAGTAGTATTGAGCTAGCGGTGGCCTACGAGCAGTACTTC
many	.	TRBV5-1	TRBJ2-5	CASSAGARETQYF	TGCGCCAGCAGCGCAGGCGCTCGAGAGACCCAGTACTTC
.	.	TRBV24-1	TRBJ2-1	CATSDLSGSSYNEQFF	TGTGCCACCAGTGATTTGAGTGGGAGCTCCTACAATGAGCAGTTCTTC
many	TRBD1	TRBV20-1	TRBJ1-5	CSAMTGGGQPQHF	TGCAGTGCAATGACAGGGGGCGGACAGCCCCAGCATTTT
few	TRBD1	TRBV28	TRBJ2-7	CASSLPGQGVLSYEQYF	TGTGCCAGCAGTCTGCCGGGACAGGGCGTTTTATCCTACGAGCAGTACTTC
many	.	TRBV29-1	TRBJ1-1	CSVAQLNTEAFF	TGCAGCGTTGCCCAGTTGAACACTGAAGCTTTCTTT
many	.	TRBV18	TRBJ1-3	CASSPSQVSSGNTIYF	TGTGCCAGCTCACCAAGCCAGGTGAGCTCTGGAAACACCATATATTTT
few	.	TRBV7-6	TRBJ1-2	CASSLGLGNAGYTF	TGTGCCAGCAGCTTAGGGTTGGGTAACGCAGGCTACACCTTC
few	.	TRBV24-1	TRBJ2-1	CATSGGSPTEQFF	TGTGCCACCAGCGGCGGCAGCCCGACTGAGCAGTTCTTC
.	TRBD2	TRBV7-9	TRBJ2-3	CASSRGGLAGAADTQYF	TGTGCCAGCAGCCGCGGGGGACTAGCGGGAGCGGCAGATACGCAGTATTTT
few	.	TRBV5-5	TRBJ2-7	CASSLGRRAGTYEQYF	TGTGCCAGCAGCTTAGGGAGGCGGGCTGGAACTTACGAGCAGTACTTC
many	.	TRBV4-3	TRBJ2-3	CASSQEWQGRDTQYF	TGCGCCAGCAGCCAAGAGTGGCAGGGTCGGGATACGCAGTATTTT
many	.	TRBV7-2	TRBJ2-3	CASRLDRVTDTQYF	TGTGCCAGCAGACTAGACCGAGTCACAGATACGCAGTATTTT
.	.	TRBV20-1	TRBJ2-3	CSTPNRESGTDTQYF	TGCAGTACCCCCAACCGGGAGTCTGGCACAGATACGCAGTATTTT
few	.	TRBV20-1	TRBJ1-2	CSANRAYGYTF	TGCAGTGCTAACCGGGCCTATGGCTACACCTTC
once	.	TRBV28	TRBJ1-1	CASQQAGTEAFF	TGTGCCAGCCAACAGGCGGGGACTGAAGCTTTCTTT
few	TRBD2	TRBV7-9	TRBJ2-7	CASSGLGRRTSAYEQYF	TGTGCCAGCAGCGGATTGGGCAGGAGGACTAGCGCCTACGAGCAGTACTTC
few	.	TRBV6-1	TRBJ1-2	CASSEFPDYGYTF	TGTGCCAGCAGTGAATTCCCCGACTATGGCTACACCTTC